This TCR beta chain was sequenced during a study of siplizumab effects on memory and regulatory T cells. Method: immunoSEQ multiplex PCR; TCRdb's copy keeps in-frame clones and lacks some. The data contain more than 85,000 clones, 92% of them seen just once; the ten biggest clones take up under 0.75%. This receptor was obtained from a human donor in good health. Sequenced: Tregs sorted from blood.

CDR3 protein: CASSPRTSRDNEQFF. In nucleotides, the CDR3 is TGTGCCAGCAGCCCCAGGACTAGCCGAGACAATGAGCAGTTCTTC. V usage is TRBV7-3 and J usage is TRBJ2-1; 8 bases are a match to TRBD2. Germline values: CDR1 SGHTA, CDR2 FQGTGA. The trim removed 5 bases at V and 5 bases at J, leaving 8 bases unmatched. This CDR3 has 15 residues.